The source of this T cell receptor (beta chain) is a study of cytomegalovirus exposure and HLA in healthy donors. Each donor was healthy, and each was a bone marrow donor. The V gene's germline CDR1 is MNHEY and CDR2 SMNVEV (reference sequence). Trimming shortened V by 4 bases and J by 7 bases, and 8 bases separated the two germline ends. This CDR3 has 11 amino acids. PCR used 60 Vbeta primers and 13 Jbeta primers. Measured with immunoSEQ multiplex PCR; TCRdb has only the in-frame clones, and not every one. The sample lists tens of thousands of clones, 65% to 85% occurring once. Study-wide findings and caveats: Specificity of a few CMV-associated chains for CMV antigens was verified in vitro. A link between a missense DCLRE1C variant and TCR beta V- and J-gene trimming emerged from a later analysis. It was reportedly the case that the classifier diagnosed cytomegalovirus status with high specificity and sensitivity.

This clone appeared once. Its antigen remains unknown. Sequenced material: PBMCs. The TCR was taken from a male donor in good health and CMV-seronegative. The rearrangement links TRBV27 to TRBJ2-7; no reliable D call. The CDR3, as DNA: TGTGCCAGCAGTTACGGTGGTGAGCAGTACTTC. Amino acids: CASSYGGEQYF.